The next 25 T cell receptor beta chains were all read from a single sample in a study of cytomegalovirus exposure and HLA in healthy donors (dated by TCRdb to 2015 to 2018). Receptor amplification or capture employed the immunoSEQ multiplex PCR assay. For the multiplex PCR, a mixture combining 60 forward primers for TCR Vbeta segments and 13 reverse primers for TCR Jbeta segments was used. TCRdb holds this immuneACCESS table with in-frame rearrangements only. Some clones are missing; in checked studies, unresolved V genes explain under half, and the rest has no known cause. The sample data list 110,000 or so clones, and 70% to 85% of these were observed just once. The ten largest clones add up to around 2.3% of the sample. The sample was PBMCs. The receptor source for this set is a woman aged 18-30 years in good health and CMV-seronegative.

V gene TRBV15 combines with J gene TRBJ1-5; D gene unclear. Per the germline V gene, CDR1 is LNHNV and CDR2 is YYDKDF (reference sequence). The CDR3 runs to 15 residues. Between the trimmed V and J ends, which lost 4 bases and 7 bases, there was a span of 17 bases. Here the CDR3 DNA reads TGTGCCACCAGCACCTCCCCGGGAGGGAACCAGCCCCAGCATTTT. It is translated as CATSTSPGGNQPQHF.

CDR3: CASSYFHSGQGYEKLFF. The DNA for the CDR3 is TGCGCCAGCAGCTACTTCCACTCGGGACAGGGTTATGAAAAACTGTTTTTT. The rearrangement uses TRBV5-1 and TRBJ1-4; 9 positions agree with TRBD1. The CDR3 totals 17 residues. V dropped 3 bases and J dropped 6; count of bases not matched to a gene: 12. Germline CDR1 SGHRS, CDR2 YFSETQ.

The chain recombines TRBV19 with TRBJ2-3, with 9 nucleotides matching TRBD1. CDR1 is LNHDA and CDR2 is SQIVND in the germline V gene (reference sequence). V was clipped by 6 bases and J by 1 base; unmatched bases: 2. The CDR3 contains 14 residues. The CDR3 nucleotides are TGTGCCAGTAGAAGGACAGGGGGCACAGATACGCAGTATTTT. Residues: CASRRTGGTDTQYF.

The V and J genes are TRBV19 and TRBJ1-3; D is unresolved. Germline V gene lookup returns CDR1 LNHDA and CDR2 SQIVND (reference sequence). This CDR3 region has 18 residues. V was trimmed by 6 bases and J by 3 bases, leaving 24 bases between them. The CDR3 sequence is CASSLIGGRPLNGNTIYF. CDR3 coding DNA: TGTGCCAGTAGCCTTATTGGAGGGAGACCCTTAAATGGAAACACCATATATTTT.

The chain employs TRBV6-1 and TRBJ1-5; no definite D call. The CDR3 totals 13 residues. The V gene's germline CDR1 is MNHNS and CDR2 SASEGT. V lost 2 bases and J 7 bases, leaving 9 bases between the germline ends. For the CDR3, the DNA is TGTGCCAGCAGTGAATATCAGGCCCAGCCCCAGCATTTT. Its protein product is CASSEYQAQPQHF.

V usage is TRBV5-6 and J usage is TRBJ2-5; weak D call: TRBD2 (5 bases). TRBJ2-7 matches the DNA end more closely, so the J call is doubtful. This CDR3 is 12 amino acids long. Germline V gene sequence: CDR1 SGHDT, CDR2 YYEEEE. CDR3 residues: CASSLRGYEQYF. The CDR3, as DNA: TGTGCCAGCAGCTTGAGAGGGTACGAGCAGTACTTC.

V gene TRBV10-3 combines with J gene TRBJ2-3; perhaps TRBD2 as D (6 bases). The CDR3 loop spans 14 amino acids. Looked up from germline, CDR1 is ENHRY and CDR2 is SYGVKD. The ends were cut back, 6 bases at V and 2 bases at J, with 12 bases in the middle. For the CDR3, the DNA is TGTGCCATCAGCGGCGGGGTGTTCACAGATACGCAGTATTTT. Protein sequence: CAISGGVFTDTQYF.

The chain carries TRBV4-3 and TRBJ1-2; D possibly corresponds to TRBD1 (6 bases). The V gene lost 0 bases and the J gene lost 3 bases, with 11 bases spanning the gap. Germline V gene sequence: CDR1 LGHNA, CDR2 YSLEER. The CDR3 loop spans 15 amino acids. CDR3 DNA sequence: TGCGCCAGCAGCCAAGATTTGAACAGGGACTATGGCTACACCTTC. Protein: CASSQDLNRDYGYTF.

V usage is TRBV30 and J usage is TRBJ1-2; perhaps TRBD1 as D (6 bases). The germline V gene has CDR1 GTSNPN and CDR2 SVGIG (reference sequence). The length of the CDR3 is 13 residues. Between the trimmed V and J ends, which lost 1 base and 0 bases, there was a span of 6 bases. CDR3 sequence: CAWSEGANYGYTF. CDR3 DNA: TGTGCCTGGAGTGAGGGGGCTAACTATGGCTACACCTTC.

The chain combines TRBV11-3 with TRBJ1-1, with D tentatively TRBD1 (6 bases). Germline V gene lookup returns CDR1 SGHNT and CDR2 YENEEA. The CDR3 sequence is 13 residues long. V lost 4 bases and J lost 1, with 7 bases in between. CDR3 amino acids: CASSSTGNTEAFF. The CDR3, as DNA: TGTGCCAGCAGCTCGACAGGGAACACTGAAGCTTTCTTT.

The chain combines TRBV6-4 with TRBJ2-1, with D tentatively TRBD1 (6 bases). The CDR3 covers 16 residues. Between the trimmed V and J ends, which lost 4 bases and 2 bases, there was a span of 15 bases. Germline CDR1 MRHNA, CDR2 SNTAGT. This CDR3 is CASSARTAATYNEQFF. CDR3 bases: TGTGCCAGCAGTGCCAGGACAGCCGCTACCTACAATGAGCAGTTCTTC.

This rearrangement joins TRBV9 to TRBJ1-2, with 9 bases identical to TRBD1. Germline CDR1 reads SGDLS; CDR2 reads YYNGEE. Trimming removed 5 bases from V and 1 base from J; junction bases left unmatched: 6. The CDR3 consists of 15 residues. CDR3 sequence (DNA): TGTGCCAGCAGGGGACAGGGACAGCATAACTATGGCTACACCTTC. This gives the protein CASRGQGQHNYGYTF.

The chain combines TRBV4-3 with TRBJ1-1; tentatively, D is TRBD1 (6 bases). V dropped 2 bases and J dropped 9 bases, with 13 bases sitting between them. Germline V CDR1 and CDR2: LGHNA, YSLEER. The CDR3 totals 13 residues. CDR3 DNA sequence: TGCGCCAGCAGCCAAAACAGACAGGATCAAGCTTTCTTT. It specifies CASSQNRQDQAFF.

This rearrangement joins TRBV19 to TRBJ1-2, with 9 bases fitting TRBD1. CDR1 is LNHDA and CDR2 is SQIVND in the germline V gene (reference sequence). CDR3 size: 12 residues. Trimming cost V 5 bases and J 13 bases; bases outside gene matches: 8. The CDR3 sequence: CASSGGQGPATF. The CDR3 DNA reads as TGTGCCAGTAGTGGAGGACAGGGGCCCGCCACCTTC.

The V gene is TRBV27, the J gene TRBJ1-5; D gene ambiguous. V shed 3 bases and J shed 6 bases, with 12 bases lying between them. Germline CDR1 reads MNHEY; CDR2 reads SMNVEV (reference sequence). This CDR3 contains 14 residues. The CDR3 spells CASSFGGRGQPQHF. The CDR3 nucleotides read TGTGCCAGCAGTTTTGGAGGGAGAGGTCAGCCCCAGCATTTT.

This sequence joins TRBV29-1 and TRBJ2-1, with no clear D. The CDR3 spans 11 residues. V lost 6 bases to trimming and J lost 9 bases, with 12 bases between them. Germline V CDR1 and CDR2: SQVTM, ANQGSEA. In DNA form, the CDR3 reads TGCAGCGTCACTCGCTCCGGTGAGCAGTTCTTC. Amino acids: CSVTRSGEQFF.

The chain is built from TRBV21-1 and TRBJ1-2; the table's D call of TRBD1 was not tested on the DNA. TRBV21-1 is shown as a pseudogene. The CDR3 extends over 11 amino acids. The CDR3 loop reads CASSKTGGYTF. In nucleotides, the CDR3 is TGTGCCAGCAGCAAAACAGGGGGGTACACCTTC.

This sequence joins TRBV5-8 and TRBJ1-2; possibly TRBD1 for D (6 bases). The CDR3 runs to 14 residues. Trimming left V 2 bases short and J 5 bases short, with 13 bases between. The V gene's germline CDR1 is SGHTS and CDR2 YDEGEE. For the CDR3, the DNA is TGTGCCAGCAGCTTCGGTCAGGGGAGTTATGGCTACACCTTC. Protein product: CASSFGQGSYGYTF.

V usage is TRBV5-1 and J usage is TRBJ1-4, with D possibly TRBD1 on 6 matching bases. V was clipped by 5 bases and J by 0 bases, with 11 bases between them. This CDR3 contains 15 residues. Germline assignment: CDR1 SGHRS and CDR2 YFSETQ. CDR3 sequence reads: CASRTQGSTNEKLFF. The DNA of the CDR3 is TGCGCCAGCAGAACTCAGGGGTCAACTAATGAAAAACTGTTTTTT. Using reference TRBV5-1 and TRBJ1-4 for the parts outside the CDR3, the full variable domain is KAGVTQTPRYLIKTRGQQVTLSCSPISGHRSVSWYQQTPGQGLQFLFEYFSETQRNKGNFPGRFSGRQFSNSRSEMNVSTLELGDSALYLCASRTQGSTNEKLFFGSGTQLSVL.

V gene TRBV28 combines with J gene TRBJ2-7; D gene uncertain. Germline CDR1 reads MDHEN; CDR2 reads SYDVKM. The CDR3 extends over 11 amino acids. V was cut by 3 bases and J by 4 bases, with 4 bases left in between. The CDR3 loop reads CASSFQYEQYF. The CDR3 DNA reads as TGTGCCAGCAGTTTCCAATACGAGCAGTACTTC.

V is TRBV15 and J is TRBJ2-3; D remains ambiguous. The CDR3 spans 13 residues. Germline lookup yields CDR1 LNHNV and CDR2 YYDKDF (reference sequence). Trimming took off 1 base at V and 5 bases at J, with 7 bases between the two ends. Here the CDR3 reads CATSRAYGDTQYF. Here the CDR3 DNA reads TGTGCCACCAGCAGAGCCTATGGAGATACGCAGTATTTT.

The DNA for the CDR3 is TGTGCCAGCAGCCAAGAAGGGGGACTAGCGGGAGTAGGCAGATACGAGCAGTACTTC. Its translation: CASSQEGGLAGVGRYEQYF. V and J are TRBV14 and TRBJ2-7; TRBD2 agrees at 14 bases. The length of the CDR3 is 19 residues. Per the germline V gene, CDR1 is SGHDN and CDR2 is FVKESK. V was pared by 0 bases and J by 4 bases, with 11 bases of the junction left unmatched.

V and J are TRBV28 and TRBJ2-1; D is perhaps TRBD2 (6 bases). The V gene lost 2 bases and the J gene lost 5 bases, with 7 bases spanning the gap. Germline loops: CDR1 MDHEN, CDR2 SYDVKM. The CDR3 totals 13 residues. DNA of the CDR3: TGTGCCAGCAGTTTAGGAGGGGACAATGAGCAGTTCTTC. Its protein is CASSLGGDNEQFF. The entire variable domain, with the rest obtained from reference TRBV28 and TRBJ2-1, is as follows: DVKVTQSSRYLVKRTGEKVFLECVQDMDHENMFWYRQDPGLGLRLIYFSYDVKMKEKGDIPEGYSVSREKKERFSLILESASTNQTSMYLCASSLGGDNEQFFGPGTRLTVL.

The chain is built from TRBV4-1 and TRBJ1-1; no definite D call. Germline-derived CDR1 and CDR2 are MGHRA and YSYEKL. The V and J ends lost 3 bases and 1 base respectively, with 9 bases between them. This CDR3 spans 14 amino acids. CDR3 DNA sequence: TGCGCCAGCAGCCAGTTGGGAGGGAACACTGAAGCTTTCTTT. It is translated as CASSQLGGNTEAFF.

This clone appeared many times. V usage is TRBV7-9 and J usage is TRBJ2-2; 7 nucleotides align to TRBD2. J was trimmed by 5 bases and V by 1 base; bases with no gene match: 7. This CDR3 comprises 16 residues. Germline CDR1 is SEHNR and CDR2 is FQNEAQ (reference sequence). CDR3 protein: CASSLGPGRSTGELFF. In DNA form, the CDR3 reads TGTGCCAGCAGCTTAGGTCCCGGGAGGTCGACCGGGGAGCTGTTTTTT.